These 8 T cell receptor beta chains came from one sample sequenced in a study of T cells in Graves' hyperthyroidism and ophthalmopathy. RNA transcripts gave rise to amplified TCR beta CDR3 regions. The HTBI primer set served for first-round RT-PCR of the TCR CDR3. TCRdb re-called the multiplex PCR reads with MiXCR, one entry per CDR3 protein. The sample shows approximately 400,000 distinct CDR3 sequences, approximately 15% of them seen only once. The sequencing input was blood. The receptors originated from a woman aged 60-75 years with Graves' hyperthyroidism.

In regard to this clonotype: This may come from a read error, since a much larger clone is one base off. This chain joins TRBV7-9 and TRBJ2-2; either TRBD1 or TRBD2 may fit D (5 bases each). Germline CDR1 and CDR2: SEHNR and FQNEAQ (reference sequence). CDR3 length equals 14 residues. CDR3 in amino acids: CASSLRPDTGELSF. CDR3 DNA: TGTGCCAGCAGCTTACGTCCGGACACCGGGGAGCTGTCTTTT.

The chain links TRBV5-5 to TRBJ2-5; no definite D call. CDR1 SGHKS and CDR2 YYEKEE come from the germline V gene (reference sequence). V lost 4 bases and J lost 2, with 18 bases in between. The CDR3 contains 16 residues. The CDR3 loop reads CASSPRGLTSQETQYF. CDR3 bases: TGTGCCAGCAGCCCACGAGGTCTGACTTCACAAGAGACCCAGTACTTC.

Comments on this clonotype: Compared with germline, one end of the junction differs, possibly owing to a read error. The CDR3 loop reads CASTRGPNEKLFF. CDR3 nucleotide sequence: TGTGCCAGCACCCGGGGCCCGAATGAAAAACTGTTTTTT. The chain carries TRBV5-1 and TRBJ1-4; tentative D call: TRBD1 (5 bases). CDR1 is SGHRS and CDR2 is YFSETQ in the germline V gene. The CDR3 is 13 residues long.

Only a few counts were recorded for this clonotype. The chain carries TRBV24-1 and TRBJ2-5; D assignment may be TRBD1 or TRBD2 (5 bases each). Germline values: CDR1 KGHDR, CDR2 SFDVKD. The ends were cut back, 3 bases at V and 5 bases at J, with 12 bases in the middle. The CDR3 extends over 14 amino acids. The CDR3 DNA reads TGTGCCACCAGTGATCGGCGAGGGGTGGAGACCCAGTACTTC. Protein: CATSDRRGVETQYF.

This clonotype has a count of ten or more. This rearrangement joins TRBV20-1 to TRBJ2-7; tentative D call: TRBD2 (6 bases). CDR3 length equals 16 residues. V lost 1 base and J lost 3, with 19 bases in between. Germline V gene sequence: CDR1 DFQATT, CDR2 SNEGSKA (reference sequence). CDR3 nucleotides: TGCAGTGCTAGAGCCCGGGGGAGTAGCGGAGTCTACGAGCAGTACTTC. Its translation: CSARARGSSGVYEQYF.

V usage is TRBV27 and J usage is TRBJ1-5, with D possibly TRBD1 on 5 matching bases. The CDR3 runs to 14 residues. Trimming removed 2 bases from V and 4 bases from J, with 9 bases in between. Germline CDR1 and CDR2: MNHEY and SMNVEV (reference sequence). The CDR3 spells CASSLPGKNQPQHF. CDR3 sequence (DNA): TGTGCCAGCAGTTTACCAGGGAAGAATCAGCCCCAGCATTTT.

This clonotype was observed many times. The CDR3 protein is CASSQAGFRAYEQYF. As DNA, the CDR3 is TGTGCCAGCAGCCAAGCCGGATTCAGGGCCTACGAGCAGTACTTC. This rearrangement joins TRBV3-1 to TRBJ2-7; a weak D match, TRBD1 (5 bases). The CDR3 is made up of 15 amino acids. In germline, CDR1 is LGHDT, CDR2 YNNKEL (reference sequence). Trimming removed 1 base at V and 2 bases at J, with 12 bases between.

This clonotype was seen at least ten times. The rearrangement joins TRBV6-1 to TRBJ1-1; possibly TRBD1 for D (6 bases). Germline V CDR1 and CDR2: MNHNS, SASEGT. V was cut by 5 bases and J by 2 bases, with 12 bases left in between. The length of the CDR3 is 14 residues. CDR3 residues: CASSYGTPNTEAFF. CDR3 in DNA: TGTGCCAGCAGTTATGGGACACCCAACACTGAAGCTTTCTTT.